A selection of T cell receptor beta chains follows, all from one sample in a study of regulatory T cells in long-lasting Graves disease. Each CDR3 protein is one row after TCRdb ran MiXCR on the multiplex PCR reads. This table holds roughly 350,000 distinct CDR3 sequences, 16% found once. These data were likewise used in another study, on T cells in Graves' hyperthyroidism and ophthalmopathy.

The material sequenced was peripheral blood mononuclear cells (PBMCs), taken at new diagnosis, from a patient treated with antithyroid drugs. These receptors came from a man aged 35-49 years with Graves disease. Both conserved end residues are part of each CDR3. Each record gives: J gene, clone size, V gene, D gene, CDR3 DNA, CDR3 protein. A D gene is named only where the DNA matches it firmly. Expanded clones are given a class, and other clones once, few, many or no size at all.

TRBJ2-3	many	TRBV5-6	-	TGTGCCAGCAGACTCCTCGGGCAGGCGCCTGATACGCAGTATTTT	CASRLLGQAPDTQYF
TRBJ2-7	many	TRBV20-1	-	TGCAGTGCTAGGGTGGCGAGAAAGAGCTCCTACGAGCAGTACTTC	CSARVARKSSYEQYF
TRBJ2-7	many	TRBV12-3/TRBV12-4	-	TGTGCCAGCAGTTTACTGGTAGGGTTCACCTACGAGCAGTACTTC	CASSLLVGFTYEQYF
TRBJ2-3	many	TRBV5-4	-	TGTGCCAGCAGGGGGGGCCGAAGCACAGATACGCAGTATTTT	CASRGGRSTDTQYF
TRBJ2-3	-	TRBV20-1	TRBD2	TGCAGTGCTAGGACTAGCGGGGGGCTGCAGTATTTT	CSARTSGGLQYF
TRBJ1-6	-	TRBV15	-	TGTGCCACCAGCACCTCAGGGACCACCCTCCACTTT	CATSTSGTTLHF
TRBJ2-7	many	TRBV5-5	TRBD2	TGTGCCAGCAGCTTGGCCTATAGCGGGGGGGCCTACGAGCAGTACTTC	CASSLAYSGGAYEQYF
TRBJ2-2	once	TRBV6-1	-	TGTGCCAGCACCTCCGGGGCGCTCGGGGAGCTGTTTTTT	CASTSGALGELFF
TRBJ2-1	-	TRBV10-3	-	TGTGCCATCAGTGAGGTGGGAAATGAGCAGTTCTTC	CAISEVGNEQFF
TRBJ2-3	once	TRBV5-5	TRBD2	TGTGCCAGCAGCTCCCGGACTAGCGGGGGGGCTCCAGATACGCAGTATTTT	CASSSRTSGGAPDTQYF
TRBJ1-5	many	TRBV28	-	TGTGCCACTACGTCTGAACCCTATAGCAATCAGCCCCAGCATTTT	CATTSEPYSNQPQHF
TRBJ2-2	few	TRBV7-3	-	TGTGCCAGCGGAGGTGACACCGGGGAGCTGTTTTTT	CASGGDTGELFF
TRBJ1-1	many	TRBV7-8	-	TGTGCCAGCAGCCTTAAACTAATTTCAGAAGCTTTCTTT	CASSLKLISEAFF
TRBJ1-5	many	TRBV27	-	TGTGCCAGCAGTCCAAGACGGACGAGTCAGCCCCAGCATTTT	CASSPRRTSQPQHF
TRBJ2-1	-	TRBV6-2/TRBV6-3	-	TGTGCCAGCAGTTACTTCGGGAGCTCCTACAATGAGCAGTTCTTC	CASSYFGSSYNEQFF
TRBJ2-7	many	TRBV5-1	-	TGCGCCAGCAGCTGGGGGCCAGACAGCTCCTACGAGCAGTACTTC	CASSWGPDSSYEQYF
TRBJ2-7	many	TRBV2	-	TGTGCCAGCAGTGATGAGAAAGGGACCGAGCAGTACTTC	CASSDEKGTEQYF
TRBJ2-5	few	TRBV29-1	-	TGCAGGGGGGGGGGCCCAGGGGAGACCCAGTACTTC	CRGGGPGETQYF
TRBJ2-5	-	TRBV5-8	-	TGTGCCAGCAGCCTCGACGGCCAAGAGACCCAGTACTTC	CASSLDGQETQYF
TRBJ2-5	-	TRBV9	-	TGTGCCAGCAGCTCCTCCCCCGGGGAGACCCAGTACTTC	CASSSSPGETQYF
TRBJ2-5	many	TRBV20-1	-	TGCAGTGCGCGGGACCATTTCCAAGAGACCCAGTACTTC	CSARDHFQETQYF
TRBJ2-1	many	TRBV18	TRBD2	TGTGCCAGCTCACCTCGGGGACTAGCGTCCAATGAGCAGTTCTTC	CASSPRGLASNEQFF
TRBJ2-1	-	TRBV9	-	TGTGCCAGCAGCGTGGAAGGGGACTCCTACAATGAGCAGTTCTTC	CASSVEGDSYNEQFF
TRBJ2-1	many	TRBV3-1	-	TGTGCCAGCAGCCACCGAACGAGGGGGGGGCGCTACAATGAGCAGTTCTTC	CASSHRTRGGRYNEQFF
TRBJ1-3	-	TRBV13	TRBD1	TGTGCCAGCAGCTTAGGCGCGGGAACAGGGGGCCTTGGAAACACCATATATTTT	CASSLGAGTGGLGNTIYF
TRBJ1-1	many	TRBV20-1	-	TGCAGTGTTGGACGGATGAACACTGAAGCTTTCTTT	CSVGRMNTEAFF
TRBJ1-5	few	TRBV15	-	TGTGCCACCAGCAGAGAGATAGCGGTTTTACAGCCCCAGCATTTT	CATSREIAVLQPQHF
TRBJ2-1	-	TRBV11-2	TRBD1	TGTGCCAGCAGCTCCTCCCCCGGGACAGGGTCCTACAATGAGCAGTTCTTC	CASSSSPGTGSYNEQFF
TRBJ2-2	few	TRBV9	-	TGTGCCAGCAGCGACCCATCAAAAAGGGCCGGGGAGCTGTTTTTT	CASSDPSKRAGELFF
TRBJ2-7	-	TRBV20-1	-	TGCAGTGCTAGGGCTAGCCTCCACGAGCAGTACTTC	CSARASLHEQYF
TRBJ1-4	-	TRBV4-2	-	TGTGCCAGCAGCCGGAACGGGGGTACTAATGAAAAACTGTTTTTT	CASSRNGGTNEKLFF
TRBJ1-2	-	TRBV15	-	TGTGCCACCAGCAGAGACACATGGGGGCTTGGCTACACCTTC	CATSRDTWGLGYTF
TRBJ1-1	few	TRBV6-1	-	TGTGCCAGCAGTGGACCTGGGACATCGAACACTGAAGCTTTCTTT	CASSGPGTSNTEAFF
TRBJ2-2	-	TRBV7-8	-	TGTGCCACCCCCCCATCTAGCACCGGGGAGCTGTTTTTT	CATPPSSTGELFF
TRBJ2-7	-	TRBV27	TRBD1	TGTGCCAGCAGCTCCGGGACAGGGAGTGTATACTACGAGCAGTACTTC	CASSSGTGSVYYEQYF
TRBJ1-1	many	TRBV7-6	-	TGTGCCAGCAGCCAAGGACAGTCAACTGAAGCTTTCTTT	CASSQGQSTEAFF
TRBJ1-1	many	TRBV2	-	TGTGCCAGCAGCAAAACGTACGGGAACACTGAAGCTTTCTTT	CASSKTYGNTEAFF
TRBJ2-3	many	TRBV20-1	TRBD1	TGCAGTGCAGACCGACAGGGGGCGTTAAGAGATACGCAGTATTTT	CSADRQGALRDTQYF
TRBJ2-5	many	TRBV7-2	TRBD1	TGTGCCAGCAGCTTTCCGGGACAGGGGATAGGGACCCAGTACTTC	CASSFPGQGIGTQYF
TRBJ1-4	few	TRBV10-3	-	TGTGCCATCAGTGAGTCGAATGAAAAACTGTTTTTT	CAISESNEKLFF
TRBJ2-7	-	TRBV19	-	TGTGCCAGTAGTATCAGGGGTTTCGACGAGCAGTACTTC	CASSIRGFDEQYF
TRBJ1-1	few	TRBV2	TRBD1	TGTGCCAGCAGATTGGACAGGGGAGAAAGGAATGAAGCTTTCTTT	CASRLDRGERNEAFF
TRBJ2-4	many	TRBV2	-	TGTGCCTCCACCCGGGCGGCTCAAAACATTCAGTACTTC	CASTRAAQNIQYF
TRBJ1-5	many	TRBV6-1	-	TGTGCCAGCAGTGAAGATGACGGTAGCAATCAGCCCCAGCATTTT	CASSEDDGSNQPQHF
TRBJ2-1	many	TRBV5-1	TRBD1	TGCGCCAGCAGCAACGGGACAGTCTGGGGTGAGCAGTTCTTC	CASSNGTVWGEQFF
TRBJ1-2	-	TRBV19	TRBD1	TGTGCCAGTACGCACCGGACAGGGGCGACTTATGGCTACACCTTC	CASTHRTGATYGYTF
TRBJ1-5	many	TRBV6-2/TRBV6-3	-	TGTGCCAGCAGTGAAGACCCTTCGAGGCAGCCCCAGCATTTT	CASSEDPSRQPQHF
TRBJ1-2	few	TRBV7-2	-	TGTGCCAGCGCAGCTTACGATTTGGCGAGTGGCTACACCTTC	CASAAYDLASGYTF
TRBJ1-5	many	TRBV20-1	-	TGCAGTGCTAGACAGGGAGGCAATCAGCCCCAGCATTTT	CSARQGGNQPQHF
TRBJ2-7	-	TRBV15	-	TGTGCCACCAGCAGAGATCGCGGCGTCTACGAGCAGTACTTC	CATSRDRGVYEQYF
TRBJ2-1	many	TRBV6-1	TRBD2	TGTGCCAGCACTAGCGGGGGGGCGAAGCAGTTCTTC	CASTSGGAKQFF
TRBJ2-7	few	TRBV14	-	TGTGCCAGCAGCCAAGACGTAACAGGGAAAACCTACGAGCAGTACTTC	CASSQDVTGKTYEQYF
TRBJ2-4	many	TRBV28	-	TGTGCCAGCAGTACTCCTTTCCTAGCCAAAAACATTCAGTACTTC	CASSTPFLAKNIQYF
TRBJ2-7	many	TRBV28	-	TGTGCCAGCAGGGACTTTTCAGGGGAGCAGTACTTC	CASRDFSGEQYF
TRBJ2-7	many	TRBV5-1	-	TGCGCCAGCACCTCCGACACAGGATCCTACGAGCAGTACTTC	CASTSDTGSYEQYF
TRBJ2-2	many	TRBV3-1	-	TGTGCCAGCAGCCAAGGGGGGGCCACCGGGGAGCTGTTTTTT	CASSQGGATGELFF
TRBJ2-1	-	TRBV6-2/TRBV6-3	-	TGTGCCAGCAGTTACCCAGGGACAATTATTTACAATGAGCAGTTCTTC	CASSYPGTIIYNEQFF